The clone carrying this TCR beta chain appeared many times. Using its own MiXCR run on the reads, TCRdb lists one record per CDR3 protein. The sample shows about 300,000 distinct CDR3 sequences, about a tenth of them seen only once. The data were obtained in a study of T cell repertoires in cytomegalovirus infection. Per the germline V gene, CDR1 is LNHDA and CDR2 is SQIVND (reference sequence). The CDR3 totals 17 residues. V was cut by 0 bases and J by 7 bases, with 18 bases left in between. The receptor's source is a human donor in good health (CMV status not recorded). Some clones in this sample may be carry-over from other donors' samples. The sequencing input was PBMCs. The V and J genes are TRBV19 and TRBJ1-4, with D unclear. The CDR3 protein is CASSIDALLGFGEKLFF. The CDR3 DNA follows: TGTGCCAGTAGTATAGATGCGCTTTTGGGCTTCGGTGAAAAACTGTTTTTT.